The clone carrying this TCR beta chain was recorded only once. Time point in this sample: newly diagnosed GD, antithyroid drugs for less than 3 months. PBMC-derived RNA was used for the TCR library. EDTA tubes collected nine milliliters of peripheral blood. Construction of TCR beta libraries relied on iRepertoire HTBI primers and on Arm-PCR targeting CDR3 regions. Each CDR3 protein gets one entry after TCRdb re-called the multiplex PCR reads with MiXCR. The sample carries 410,000 or so distinct CDR3 sequences, 14% to 15% recorded once. This sample was taken from a study of regulatory T cells in long-lasting Graves disease. The germline gives CDR1 GTSNPN, CDR2 SVGIG (reference sequence). V trimming: 3 bases; J trimming: 3 bases; junction bases outside the gene matches: 2. The CDR3 length is 13 residues. The same sample was also used in a study of T cells in Graves' hyperthyroidism and ophthalmopathy.

The source was peripheral blood mononuclear cells (PBMCs), collected at new diagnosis, from a patient treated with antithyroid drugs. The TCR comes from a woman in her twenties or thirties with Graves disease. The chain is built from TRBV30 and TRBJ2-5; 9 bases are a match to TRBD2. Here the CDR3 DNA reads TGTGCCTGGAGGTTAGCGGGAGAAGAGACCCAGTACTTC. Translating gives CAWRLAGEETQYF.